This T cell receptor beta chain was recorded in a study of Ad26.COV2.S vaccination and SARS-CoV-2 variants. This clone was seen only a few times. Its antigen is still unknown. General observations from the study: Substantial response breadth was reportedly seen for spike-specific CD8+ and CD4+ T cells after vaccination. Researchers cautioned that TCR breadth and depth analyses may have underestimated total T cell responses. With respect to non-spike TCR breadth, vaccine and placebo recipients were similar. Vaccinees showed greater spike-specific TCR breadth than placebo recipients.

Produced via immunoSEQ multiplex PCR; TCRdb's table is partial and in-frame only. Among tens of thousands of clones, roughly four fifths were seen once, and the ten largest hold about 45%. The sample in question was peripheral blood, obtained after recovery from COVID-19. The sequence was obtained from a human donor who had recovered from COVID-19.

The CDR3 nucleotides are TGCGCCAGCAGGGGAGGGGTGGTTGACACTGAAGCTTTCTTT. It translates to CASRGGVVDTEAFF. V gene TRBV10-2 combines with J gene TRBJ1-1, with D perhaps matching TRBD1 (5 bases). This CDR3 has 14 residues. CDR1 and CDR2 from the germline V gene are WSHSY and SAAADI. The V end was cut by 6 bases, the J end by 3 bases, with 14 bases between.